This TCR beta chain emerged from a study of T cell responses to AZD1222 COVID-19 vaccine (dated by TCRdb to about 2021). For the wider study: AZD1222 recipients whose second dose came at about 4 weeks and those whose second dose came at about 12 weeks were combined into one group, since spike-specific TCR depth and breadth did not differ between the two schedules. A total of 230 to 250 trial participants underwent TCR sequencing, of whom nearly 210 received two doses of AZD1222 and roughly 25 received two doses of the MenACWY control vaccine. Trial participants were enrolled into age subgroups of 18-55, 56-69 and 70-plus years, which contained approximately 150, 28 and 58 TCR-sequenced participants, respectively.

The V end loses 7 bases and the J end loses 1 base, and a stretch of 11 bases separates them. The germline V gene (reference sequence) yields MNHNY for CDR1 and SVGAGI for CDR2. The CDR3 spans 14 residues, from the cysteine through the phenylalanine. Kept here is only the CDR3 DNA, which spans 42 bases and is read in frame from base 1. The CDR3 regions of human TCRbeta chains were analyzed by immunosequencing. Per the authors' processing: TCRs in the repertoires were compared against a reference library of SARS-CoV-2-specific TCRs that had been generated with the MIRA antigen-specificity platform. Breadth meant the fraction of unique TCRs that were SARS-CoV-2-associated, whereas depth meant the fraction of total T cells that were SARS-CoV-2-associated. Using the MIRA data, each spike-specific TCR was mapped to the spike region that the TCR reacts to and placed in a CD4 or CD8 class. Log10-transformed breadth and depth values were compared by one-way ANOVA with Sidak's multiple comparisons tests. The clones in this table, taken by TCRdb from immuneACCESS, are in-frame only. Not every clone is retained; where verified, under half of the shortfall comes from an unresolved V gene, and the cause of the rest is unknown. V and J calls and clone size are copied from that table; D and trimming were computed from the DNA. The table for this sample lists some 110,000 clones; about 90% of them were counted only once. The top ten clonotypes cover more than 6.5% of the sample.

Overall results and qualifications from the work: Because no day 14 peak-response samples were available, the repertoires could be characterized only after the peak T cell response. In the small 56-69-year group, the increase in depth fell short of significance, most likely because of low power. Nearly half of unique spike-specific TCRs reportedly recognized epitopes outside regions mutated in the B.1.351 and B.1.1.7 variants. Vaccine-associated CD4 TCRs spanned the whole spike protein, with dominant responses in regions 160-218 and 743-854. Participants were mostly white British and included more females than males, and it was suggested by the authors that clonal diversity may have been underestimated. Conclusions about previously exposed vaccinees are limited because only five to seven AZD1222 recipients were SARS-CoV-2 seropositive at baseline. After two AZD1222 doses, spike-specific TCR breadth and depth were significantly higher than at day 0 and than in MenACWY recipients.

To note about this clone: Its antigen target is currently unknown. Within one base of it there is no much larger clone, and no base qualities were kept.

In the paper's terms, the time point label means: baseline before first vaccination. Vaccinee samples came from UK trials COV001 and COV002, including a single-blind randomized controlled phase 2/3 trial of AZD1222 (ChAdOx1 nCoV-19) in healthy adults. For TCRbeta chain sequencing, PBMC samples from trial participants were taken at day 0 and at day 28 after the second dose. The receptor comes from an adult in good health. The starting material was peripheral blood, obtained on day 0 of AZD1222 vaccination. The V gene is TRBV6-6 and the J gene is TRBJ1-5; TRBD1 is a possible D gene, resting on 5 matching bases. CDR3 sequence: CASTRRGSNQPQHF. The sequenced DNA is TGTGCCAGCACCCGACGGGGGAGCAATCAGCCCCAGCATTTT.